This TCR beta chain appears in the sequencing data of a study of shared clonotypes between healthy human individuals. General study findings and limits: A handful of donors held 4.5% to 5% of naive CD4 clonotypes in common.

In the case of this clone: Antigen unknown.

Evenly divided among several immunoSEQ plates was the genomic DNA of each subset. Measured with immunoSEQ multiplex PCR; TCRdb has only the in-frame clones, and not every one. The data contain more than 850,000 clones, 75% to 80% of them singletons. Germline V gene sequence: CDR1 SGHAT, CDR2 FQNNGV. V was clipped by 7 bases and J by 6 bases, with 20 bases between them. The CDR3 totals 15 residues. The sequenced material came from memory CD4+ T cells from PBMCs. This sample's subset: CD45RA-negative fraction. The J gene is TRBJ2-3, the V gene TRBV11-2, with D possibly matching TRBD2 (6 bases). The origin of this receptor is a man aged 18 to 29 in good health. Some clones in this sample may be carry-over from other donors' samples. The chain's CDR3 is CASILNVAGRDTQYF. DNA for the CDR3: TGTGCCAGCATCCTAAATGTCGCGGGGAGGGATACGCAGTATTTT.